The clone carrying this T cell receptor beta chain was counted only a few times. TCRdb called the PCR reads again in MiXCR, with one record for every CDR3 protein. The data contain more than 35,000 distinct CDR3 sequences, around 33% of them singletons. This sample is part of a study of vaccination and CD4 T cells after COVID-19. Between the trimmed V and J ends, which lost 0 bases and 5 bases, there was a span of 7 bases. The CDR3 has 13 amino acids. Germline-derived CDR1 and CDR2 are SGHTA and FQGTGA. Time point in this sample: late sampling 161 to 241 days after vaccination in a few convalescent patients. PCR positivity dates ran from March to December 2020, preceding US Alpha, Beta and Delta variants.

The sample consisted of CD4+ T cells from blood, taken about 7 months after SARS-CoV-2 vaccination. This rearrangement joins TRBV7-3 to TRBJ2-5; unclear D gene. The TCR was taken from a human donor who had recovered from COVID-19. In nucleotides, the CDR3 is TGTGCCAGCAGCTTAACGTTAACGGAGACCCAGTACTTC. Translating it yields CASSLTLTETQYF.